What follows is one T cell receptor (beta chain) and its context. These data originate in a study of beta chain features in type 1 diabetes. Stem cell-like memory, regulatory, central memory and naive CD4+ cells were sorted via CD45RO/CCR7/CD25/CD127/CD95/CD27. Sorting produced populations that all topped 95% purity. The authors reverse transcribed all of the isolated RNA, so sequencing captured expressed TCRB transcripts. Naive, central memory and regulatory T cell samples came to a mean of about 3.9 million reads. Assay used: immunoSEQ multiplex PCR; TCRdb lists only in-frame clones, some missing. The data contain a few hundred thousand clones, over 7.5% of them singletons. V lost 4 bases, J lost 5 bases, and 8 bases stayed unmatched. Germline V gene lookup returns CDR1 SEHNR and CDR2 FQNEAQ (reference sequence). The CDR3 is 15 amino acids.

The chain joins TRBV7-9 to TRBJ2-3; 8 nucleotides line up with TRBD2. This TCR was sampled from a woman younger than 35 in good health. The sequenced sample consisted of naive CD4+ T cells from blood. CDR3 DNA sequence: TGTGCCAGCAGCTCGGGGGGGCCGGTTAGAGATACGCAGTATTTT. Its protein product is CASSSGGPVRDTQYF.